A selection of T cell receptor beta chains follows, all from one sample in a study of OX40 agonist ivuxolimab in advanced cancers. Sequencing was performed with immunoSEQ multiplex PCR; in TCRdb, only in-frame clones are kept and a portion is missing. Counted here are approximately 80,000 clones, about 85% occurring once; the ten biggest clones make up about 4%. This specimen was CD4+ or CD8+ T cells sorted from blood, taken in a trial of the OX40 agonist ivuxolimab. All receptors derive from an adult with an advanced solid tumor such as melanoma, head and neck, liver or kidney cancer. Both conserved end residues are part of each CDR3. The D gene is left open where the match is weak. Some rows mark clone size as missing; the rest say once, few, many or name a class of expanded clone.

abundance	v_gene	j_gene	d_gene	CDR3aa	CDR3nt
.	TRBV19	TRBJ1-3	.	CATTRGIGNTIYF	TGTGCCACAACGCGTGGGATCGGAAACACCATATATTTT
.	TRBV19	TRBJ2-7	TRBD1	CASSMQSRDREQYF	TGTGCCAGTAGTATGCAGTCCCGGGACAGGGAACAGTACTTC
.	TRBV9	TRBJ2-1	.	CASSVRGYNEQFF	TGTGCCAGCAGCGTACGGGGCTACAATGAGCAGTTCTTC
.	TRBV18	TRBJ1-1	.	CASSPPGGRAFF	TGTGCCAGCTCACCACCTGGGGGCAGAGCTTTCTTT
.	TRBV28	TRBJ1-4	.	CASSLATDRLEKLFF	TGTGCCAGCAGTTTGGCGACCGACCGGTTGGAAAAACTGTTTTTT
.	TRBV7-9	TRBJ2-7	.	CASSSGGAGYEQYF	TGTGCCAGCAGCTCCGGGGGAGCGGGTTACGAGCAGTACTTC
.	TRBV4-3	TRBJ2-7	.	CASSRTGYSYEQYF	TGCGCCAGCAGCCGAACAGGGTACTCCTACGAGCAGTACTTC
once	TRBV4-3	TRBJ2-3	TRBD2	CASSQDPPGRAEDTQYF	TGCGCCAGCAGCCAAGATCCGCCCGGGAGGGCGGAAGATACGCAGTATTTT
.	TRBV6-6	TRBJ2-1	TRBD2	CASTLAGASYNEQFF	TGTGCCAGCACGCTAGCGGGAGCGAGCTACAATGAGCAGTTCTTC
.	TRBV18	TRBJ2-2	TRBD1	CASSHDRDGELFF	TGTGCCAGCTCTCACGACAGGGATGGGGAGCTGTTTTTT
.	TRBV5-1	TRBJ2-7	.	CASSPDRSYEQYF	TGCGCCAGCAGCCCCGACAGGAGCTACGAGCAGTACTTC
.	TRBV7-9	TRBJ1-3	.	CASSLDRTYSGNTIYF	TGTGCCAGCAGCTTAGATCGGACGTACTCTGGAAACACCATATATTTT
.	TRBV19	TRBJ1-5	.	CASNGPGGYWNQPQHF	TGTGCCAGCAACGGGCCCGGTGGGTATTGGAATCAGCCCCAGCATTTT
.	TRBV6-5	TRBJ2-7	TRBD1	CASSSTGGKYEQYF	TGTGCCAGCAGTTCAACAGGGGGTAAATACGAGCAGTACTTC
.	TRBV5-6	TRBJ2-5	TRBD1	CASSSGTGWTQYF	TGTGCCAGCAGCTCCGGGACAGGGTGGACCCAGTACTTC
.	TRBV9	TRBJ1-2	.	CASSAAGTNNYGYTF	TGTGCCAGCAGCGCCGCCGGGACCAATAACTATGGCTACACCTTC
.	TRBV7-2	TRBJ2-7	.	CASSRTGPSGEQYF	TGTGCCAGCAGCAGGACCGGGCCCTCTGGGGAGCAGTACTTC
.	TRBV7-9	TRBJ1-6	TRBD1	CASSLGTGGSYNSPLHF	TGTGCCAGCAGCCTGGGGACAGGGGGCTCCTATAATTCACCCCTCCACTTT
.	TRBV20-1	TRBJ2-5	.	CSARYQETQYF	TGCAGTGCTAGGTACCAAGAGACCCAGTACTTC
.	TRBV7-9	TRBJ1-4	.	CASSPGRYEEKLFF	TGTGCCAGCAGCCCGGGGCGGTATGAAGAAAAACTGTTTTTT
.	TRBV4-1	TRBJ1-4	TRBD1	CASSQDAGQVDEKLFF	TGCGCCAGCAGCCAAGACGCCGGACAGGTGGATGAAAAACTGTTTTTT
.	TRBV27	TRBJ2-7	.	CASSSFTEQYF	TGTGCCAGCAGTTCCTTTACCGAGCAGTACTTC
once	TRBV7-2	TRBJ2-2	.	CASRGGLAGELFF	TGTGCCAGCCGAGGAGGTTTGGCCGGGGAGCTGTTTTTT
once	TRBV19	TRBJ1-1	.	CASSMDRETEAFF	TGTGCCAGTAGTATGGACCGGGAGACTGAAGCTTTCTTT
.	TRBV4-2	TRBJ1-2	.	CASSQGGLGGAGYTF	TGTGCCAGCAGCCAAGGAGGGTTAGGAGGGGCGGGCTACACCTTC
.	TRBV4-1	TRBJ1-2	.	CASSQDPSGYTF	TGCGCCAGCAGCCAAGATCCCTCTGGCTACACCTTC
.	TRBV10-3	TRBJ2-7	TRBD2	CATSGRGRGEYEQYF	TGTGCCACCAGCGGGAGGGGCCGTGGGGAGTACGAGCAGTACTTC
.	TRBV2	TRBJ2-7	.	CASSDWEGQLDEQYF	TGTGCCAGCAGTGACTGGGAGGGACAGCTTGACGAGCAGTACTTC
.	TRBV15	TRBJ1-5	.	CATSRDADGNQPQHF	TGTGCCACCAGCAGAGATGCGGACGGCAATCAGCCCCAGCATTTT
once	TRBV6-5	TRBJ1-5	.	CASSYSEGFAPQHF	TGTGCCAGCAGTTACTCGGAGGGTTTCGCGCCCCAGCATTTT
.	TRBV11-2	TRBJ2-4	TRBD1	CASSPPGTGIVKNIQYF	TGTGCCAGCAGCCCCCCCGGGACAGGGATCGTCAAAAACATTCAGTACTTC
.	TRBV11-1	TRBJ2-5	TRBD2	CASSPRGGQETQYF	TGTGCCAGCAGCCCCCGGGGGGGCCAGGAGACCCAGTACTTC
.	TRBV2	TRBJ2-7	TRBD1	CASRWDSPVEQYF	TGTGCCAGTCGGTGGGACAGTCCCGTCGAGCAGTACTTC
.	TRBV30	TRBJ2-2	.	CARDAGWAPGELFF	TGTGCCCGGGATGCGGGATGGGCACCCGGGGAGCTGTTTTTT
.	TRBV27	TRBJ2-7	TRBD1	CASSPTGAGQYF	TGTGCCAGCAGTCCCACAGGGGCCGGGCAGTACTTC